This TCR beta chain was sequenced during a study of T cell changes during pregnancy in multiple sclerosis. V lost 3 bases and J lost 5; bases outside the gene matches: 5. Germline CDR1 is SGHNT and CDR2 is YYREEE (reference sequence). The CDR3 extends over 14 amino acids. Profiling relied on immunoSEQ multiplex PCR, and the TCRdb table lists in-frame clones only, not all of them. The sample includes 55,000 to 80,000 clones, 80% to 95% seen only once; the top ten take around 3%. The sample was CD8+ T cells from peripheral blood mononuclear cells, taken in the second trimester of pregnancy. The chain links TRBV5-4 to TRBJ2-7, with TRBD2 matching over 10 bases. The TCR sequence derives from a female donor with multiple sclerosis, enrolled in a pregnancy study. As DNA, the CDR3 is TGTGCCAGCAGCTGGGGGGGACTAGCGAACGAGCAGTACTTC. This codes for CASSWGGLANEQYF.